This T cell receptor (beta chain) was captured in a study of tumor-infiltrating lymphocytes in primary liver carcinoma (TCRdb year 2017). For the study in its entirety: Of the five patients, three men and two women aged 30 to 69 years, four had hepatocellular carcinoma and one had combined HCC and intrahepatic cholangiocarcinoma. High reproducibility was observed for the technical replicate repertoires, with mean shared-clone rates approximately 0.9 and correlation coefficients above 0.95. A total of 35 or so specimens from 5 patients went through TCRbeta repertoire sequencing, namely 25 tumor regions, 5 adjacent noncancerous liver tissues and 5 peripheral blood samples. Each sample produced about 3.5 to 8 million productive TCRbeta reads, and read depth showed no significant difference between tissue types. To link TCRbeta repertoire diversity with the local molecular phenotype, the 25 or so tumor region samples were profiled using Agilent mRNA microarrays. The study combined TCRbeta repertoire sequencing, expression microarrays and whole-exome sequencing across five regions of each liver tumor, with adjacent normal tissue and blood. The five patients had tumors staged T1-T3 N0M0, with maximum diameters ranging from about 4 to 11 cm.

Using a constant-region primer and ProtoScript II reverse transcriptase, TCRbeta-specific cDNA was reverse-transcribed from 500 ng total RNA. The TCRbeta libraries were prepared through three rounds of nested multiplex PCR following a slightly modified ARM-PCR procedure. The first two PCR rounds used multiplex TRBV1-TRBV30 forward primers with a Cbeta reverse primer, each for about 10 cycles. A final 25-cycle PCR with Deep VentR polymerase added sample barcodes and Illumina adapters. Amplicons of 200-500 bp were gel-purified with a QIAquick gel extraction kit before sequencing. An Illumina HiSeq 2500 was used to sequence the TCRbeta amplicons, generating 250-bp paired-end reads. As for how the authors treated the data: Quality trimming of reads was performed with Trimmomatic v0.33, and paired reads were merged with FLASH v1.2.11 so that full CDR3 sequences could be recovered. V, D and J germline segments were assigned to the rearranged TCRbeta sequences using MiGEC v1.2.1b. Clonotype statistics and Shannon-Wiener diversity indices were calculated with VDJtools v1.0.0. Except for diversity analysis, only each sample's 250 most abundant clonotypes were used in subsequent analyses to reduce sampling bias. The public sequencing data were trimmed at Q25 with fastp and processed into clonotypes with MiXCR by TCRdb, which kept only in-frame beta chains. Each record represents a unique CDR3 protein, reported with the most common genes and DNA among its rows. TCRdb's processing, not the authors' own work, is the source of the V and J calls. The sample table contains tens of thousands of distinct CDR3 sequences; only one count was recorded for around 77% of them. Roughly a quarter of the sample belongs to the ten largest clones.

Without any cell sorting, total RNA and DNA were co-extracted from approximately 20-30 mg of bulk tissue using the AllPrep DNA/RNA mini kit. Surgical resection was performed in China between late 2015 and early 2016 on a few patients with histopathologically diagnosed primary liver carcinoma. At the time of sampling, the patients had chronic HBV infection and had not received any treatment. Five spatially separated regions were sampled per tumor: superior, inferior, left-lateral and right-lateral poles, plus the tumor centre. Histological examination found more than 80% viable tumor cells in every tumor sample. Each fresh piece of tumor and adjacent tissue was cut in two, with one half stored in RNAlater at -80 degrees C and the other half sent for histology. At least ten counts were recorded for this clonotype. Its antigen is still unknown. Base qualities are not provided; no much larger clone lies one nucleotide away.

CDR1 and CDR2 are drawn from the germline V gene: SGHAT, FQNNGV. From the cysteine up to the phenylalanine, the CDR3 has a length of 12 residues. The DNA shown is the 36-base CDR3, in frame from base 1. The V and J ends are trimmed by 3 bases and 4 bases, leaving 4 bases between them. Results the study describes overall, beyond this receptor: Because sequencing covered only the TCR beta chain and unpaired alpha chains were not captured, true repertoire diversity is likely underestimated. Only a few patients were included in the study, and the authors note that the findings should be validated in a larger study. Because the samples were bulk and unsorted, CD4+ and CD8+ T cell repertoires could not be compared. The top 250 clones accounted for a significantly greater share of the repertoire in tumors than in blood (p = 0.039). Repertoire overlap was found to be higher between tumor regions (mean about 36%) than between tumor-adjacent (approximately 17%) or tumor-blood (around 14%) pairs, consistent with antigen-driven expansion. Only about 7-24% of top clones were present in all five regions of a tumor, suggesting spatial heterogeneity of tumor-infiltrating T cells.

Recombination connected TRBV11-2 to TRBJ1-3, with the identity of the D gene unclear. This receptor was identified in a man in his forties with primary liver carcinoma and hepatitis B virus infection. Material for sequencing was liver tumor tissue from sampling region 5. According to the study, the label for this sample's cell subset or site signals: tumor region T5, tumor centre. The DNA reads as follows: TGTGCCAGCAGCTTGGGGGGAAACACCATATATTTT. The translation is CASSLGGNTIYF. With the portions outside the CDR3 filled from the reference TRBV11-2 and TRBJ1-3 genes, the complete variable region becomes EAGVAQSPRYKIIEKRQSVAFWCNPISGHATLYWYQQILGQGPKLLIQFQNNGVVDDSQLPKDRFSAERLKGVDSTLKIQPAKLEDSAVYLCASSLGGNTIYFGEGSWLTVV.